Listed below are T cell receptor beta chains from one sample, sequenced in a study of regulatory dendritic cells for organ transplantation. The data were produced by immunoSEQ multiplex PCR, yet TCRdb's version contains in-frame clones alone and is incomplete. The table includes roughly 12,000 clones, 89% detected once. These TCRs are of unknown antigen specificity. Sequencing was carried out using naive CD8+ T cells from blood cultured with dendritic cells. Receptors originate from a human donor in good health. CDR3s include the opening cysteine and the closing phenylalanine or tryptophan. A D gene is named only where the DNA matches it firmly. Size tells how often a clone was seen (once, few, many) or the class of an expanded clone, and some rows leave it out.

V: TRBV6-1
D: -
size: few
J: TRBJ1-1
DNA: TGTGCCAGTGGGCGGCCAGGAGGCCTGACTGAAGCTTTCTTT
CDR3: CASGRPGGLTEAFF

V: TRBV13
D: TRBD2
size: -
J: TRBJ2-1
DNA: TGTGCCAGCAGCTTAGCGGGGGGTGTCAATGAGCAGTTCTTC
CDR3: CASSLAGGVNEQFF

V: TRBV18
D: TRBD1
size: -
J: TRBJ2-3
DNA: TGTGCCAGCTCATCGGGACAGGTTTCGATAAGGGATACGCAGTATTTT
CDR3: CASSSGQVSIRDTQYF

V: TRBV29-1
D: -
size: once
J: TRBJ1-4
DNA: TGCAGCGTGGACGACAAAGGCCATAATGAAAAACTGTTTTTT
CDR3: CSVDDKGHNEKLFF

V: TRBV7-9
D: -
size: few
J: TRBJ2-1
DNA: TGTGCCAGCAGCTGGCGCGGTGACCCGCTGTGGAATGAGCAGTTCTTC
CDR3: CASSWRGDPLWNEQFF

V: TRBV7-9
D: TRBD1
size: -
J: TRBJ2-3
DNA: TGTGCCAGCAGCTTAAGGGACAGGGCGGGGGATACGCAGTATTTT
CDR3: CASSLRDRAGDTQYF

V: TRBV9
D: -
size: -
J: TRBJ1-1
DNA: TGTGCCAGCAGCGTAGACGGGGCGACCACTGAAGCTTTCTTT
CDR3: CASSVDGATTEAFF

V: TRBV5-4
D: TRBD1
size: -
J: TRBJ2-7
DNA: TGTGCCAGCAGCTTGGGACAGGGGCCGGCGTACGAGCAGTACTTC
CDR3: CASSLGQGPAYEQYF

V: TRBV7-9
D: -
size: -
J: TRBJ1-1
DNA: TGTGCCAGCAGCTTCCCCCTCGGAGTGAACACTGAAGCTTTCTTT
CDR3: CASSFPLGVNTEAFF

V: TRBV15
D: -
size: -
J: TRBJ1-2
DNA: TGTGCCACCAGCAGAGTCCGTGAAGCCAACTATGGCTACACCTTC
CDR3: CATSRVREANYGYTF

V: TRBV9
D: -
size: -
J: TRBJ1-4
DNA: TGTGCCAGCAGTGGGGGCGGTTTAACTAATGAAAAACTGTTTTTT
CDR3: CASSGGGLTNEKLFF

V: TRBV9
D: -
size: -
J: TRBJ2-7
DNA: TGTGCCAGCAGCGAGGGGGTCCCTGGCGAGCAGTACTTC
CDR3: CASSEGVPGEQYF

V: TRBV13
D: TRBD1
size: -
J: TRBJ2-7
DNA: TGTGCCAGCAGCTCAGAGGGACAGGGGCCCTACGAGCAGTACTTC
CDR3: CASSSEGQGPYEQYF

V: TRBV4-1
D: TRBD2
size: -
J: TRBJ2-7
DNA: TGCGCCAGCAGCCAAGTGAACGGGGGGACCTACGAGCAGTACTTC
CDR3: CASSQVNGGTYEQYF

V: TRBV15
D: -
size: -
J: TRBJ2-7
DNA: TGTGCCACCAGCGGCTCGTCAGCCGAGCAGTACTTC
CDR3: CATSGSSAEQYF

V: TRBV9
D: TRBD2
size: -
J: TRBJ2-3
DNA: TGTGCCAGCAGCGTAGCCCCTAGCGGGAGGGACACAGATACGCAGTATTTT
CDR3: CASSVAPSGRDTDTQYF

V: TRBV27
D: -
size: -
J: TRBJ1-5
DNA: TGTGCCAGCAGTTTCCCAACAGAAAGCAATCAGCCCCAGCATTTT
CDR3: CASSFPTESNQPQHF

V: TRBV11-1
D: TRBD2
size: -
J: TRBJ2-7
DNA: TGTGCCAGCAGCTTTTTGGCGGGAGGCTACGAGCAGTACTTC
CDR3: CASSFLAGGYEQYF

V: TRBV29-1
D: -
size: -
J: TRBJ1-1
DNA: TGCAGCGTTGTAATCGGACCTGAAGCTTTCTTT
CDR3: CSVVIGPEAFF

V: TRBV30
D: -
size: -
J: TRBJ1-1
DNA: TGTGCCTGGATCCGGGTCACTGAAGCTTTCTTT
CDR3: CAWIRVTEAFF

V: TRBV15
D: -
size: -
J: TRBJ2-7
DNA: TGTGCCACCAGCATGGGACTTGGCGACTACGAGCAGTACTTC
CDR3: CATSMGLGDYEQYF

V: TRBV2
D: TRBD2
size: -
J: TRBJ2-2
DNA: TGTGCCAGCAGTGATGTCGGGAGGGCTAACGGGGAGCTGTTTTTT
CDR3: CASSDVGRANGELFF

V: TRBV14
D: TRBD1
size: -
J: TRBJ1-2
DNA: TGTGCCAGCAGCCAAGATGGGACAGGGAAATGGGATGGCTACACCTTC
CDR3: CASSQDGTGKWDGYTF

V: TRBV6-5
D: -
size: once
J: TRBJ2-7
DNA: TGTGCCAGCAGTTACCGAACGAACACCGACTCCTACGAGCAGTACTTC
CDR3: CASSYRTNTDSYEQYF

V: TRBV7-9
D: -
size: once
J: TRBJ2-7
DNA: TGTGCCAGCAGCCAGAGCTCCTACGAGCAGTACTTC
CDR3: CASSQSSYEQYF

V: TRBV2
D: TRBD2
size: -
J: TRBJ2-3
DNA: TGTGCCAGCACTTGGACTAGCGGGAGCGCAGATACGCAGTATTTT
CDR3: CASTWTSGSADTQYF

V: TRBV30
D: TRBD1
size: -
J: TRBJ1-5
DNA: TGTGCCTGGAGCCCAGGGGGCAGCCAGCCCCAGCATTTT
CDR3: CAWSPGGSQPQHF

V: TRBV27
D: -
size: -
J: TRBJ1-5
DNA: TGTGCCAGCAGTTCCCAGAATAGCAATCAGCCCCAGCATTTT
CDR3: CASSSQNSNQPQHF

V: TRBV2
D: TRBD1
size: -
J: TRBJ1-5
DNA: TGTGCCAGCAGTGACAGGGGGCGGTATCAGCCCCAGCATTTT
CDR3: CASSDRGRYQPQHF

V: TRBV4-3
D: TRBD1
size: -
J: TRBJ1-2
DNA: TGCGCCAGCAGCCAATTTCAGGGGGGCTATGGCTACACCTTC
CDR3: CASSQFQGGYGYTF

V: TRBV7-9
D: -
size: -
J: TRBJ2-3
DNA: TGTGCCAGCAGCCCAGGACTAAGCGGCACAGATACGCAGTATTTT
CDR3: CASSPGLSGTDTQYF

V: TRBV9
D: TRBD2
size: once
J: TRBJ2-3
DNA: TGTGCCAGCAGCGGACTAGCGGGAGTGTGGGATACGCAGTATTTT
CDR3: CASSGLAGVWDTQYF

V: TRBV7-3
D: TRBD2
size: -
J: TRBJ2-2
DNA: TGTGCCAGCAGGGAGGGCGGGGGGCCCGACACCGGGGAGCTGTTTTTT
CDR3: CASREGGGPDTGELFF

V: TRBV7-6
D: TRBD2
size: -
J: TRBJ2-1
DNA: TGTGCCAGCAGCTTACGGGGGGAGGGAGGCGAGCAGTTCTTC
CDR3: CASSLRGEGGEQFF

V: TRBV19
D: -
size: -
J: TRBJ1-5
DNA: TGTGCCAGTAGTATTCTCCCGAAAGGTAGCAATCAGCCCCAGCATTTT
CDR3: CASSILPKGSNQPQHF

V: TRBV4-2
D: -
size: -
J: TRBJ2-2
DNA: TGTGCCAGCAGCCAAGACCGTTCGGGGGAGCTGTTTTTT
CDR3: CASSQDRSGELFF

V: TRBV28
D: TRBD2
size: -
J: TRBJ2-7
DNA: TGTGCCAGCAGTTATCCGGAGTCCGGGACTAGAACCTACGAGCAGTACTTC
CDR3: CASSYPESGTRTYEQYF

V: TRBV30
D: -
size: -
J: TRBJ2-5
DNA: TGTGCCTGGTGTCCTATAGGGGGAGAGACCCAGTACTTC
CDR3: CAWCPIGGETQYF

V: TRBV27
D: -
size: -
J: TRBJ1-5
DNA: TGTGCCAGCAGTTTAACTCCCAGGGGCAATCAGCCCCAGCATTTT
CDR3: CASSLTPRGNQPQHF